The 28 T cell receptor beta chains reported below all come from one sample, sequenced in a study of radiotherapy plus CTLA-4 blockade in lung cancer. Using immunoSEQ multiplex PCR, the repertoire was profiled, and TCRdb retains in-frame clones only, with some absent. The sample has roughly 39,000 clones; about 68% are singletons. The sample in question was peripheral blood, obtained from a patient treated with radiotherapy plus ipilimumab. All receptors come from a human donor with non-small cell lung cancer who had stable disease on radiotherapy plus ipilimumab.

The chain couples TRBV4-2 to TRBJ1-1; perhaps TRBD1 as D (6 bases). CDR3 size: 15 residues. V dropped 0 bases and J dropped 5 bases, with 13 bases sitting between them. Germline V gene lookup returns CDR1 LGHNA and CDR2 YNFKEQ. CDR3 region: CASSQDQYRETEAFF. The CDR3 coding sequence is TGTGCCAGCAGCCAAGATCAGTACAGGGAAACTGAAGCTTTCTTT.

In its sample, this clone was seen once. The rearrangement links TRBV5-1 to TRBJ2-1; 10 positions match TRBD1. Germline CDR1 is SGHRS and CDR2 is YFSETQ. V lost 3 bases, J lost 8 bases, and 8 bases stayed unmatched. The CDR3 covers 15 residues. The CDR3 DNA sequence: TGCGCCAGCAGCTCGAGACAGGGGGCGACCGATGAGCAGTTCTTC. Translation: CASSSRQGATDEQFF.

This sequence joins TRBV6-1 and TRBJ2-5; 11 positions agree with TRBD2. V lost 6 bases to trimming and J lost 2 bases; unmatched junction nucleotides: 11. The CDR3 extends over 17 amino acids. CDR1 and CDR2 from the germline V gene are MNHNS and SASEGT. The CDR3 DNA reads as TGTGCCAGCAGCGAAAGTTTAGCGGGGGGGCGGCAAGAGACCCAGTACTTC. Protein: CASSESLAGGRQETQYF.

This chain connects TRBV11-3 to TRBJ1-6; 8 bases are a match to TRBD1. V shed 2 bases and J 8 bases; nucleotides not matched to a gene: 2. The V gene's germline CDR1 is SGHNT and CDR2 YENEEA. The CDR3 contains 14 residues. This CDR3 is CASSLQGADSPLHF. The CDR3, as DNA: TGTGCCAGCAGCTTACAGGGGGCTGATTCACCCCTCCACTTT.

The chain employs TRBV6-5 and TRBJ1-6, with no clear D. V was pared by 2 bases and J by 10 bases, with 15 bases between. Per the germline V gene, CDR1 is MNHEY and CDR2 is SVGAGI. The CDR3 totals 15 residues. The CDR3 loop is CASSYMGGGRSPLHF. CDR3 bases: TGTGCCAGCAGTTACATGGGAGGAGGTCGGTCACCCCTCCACTTT.

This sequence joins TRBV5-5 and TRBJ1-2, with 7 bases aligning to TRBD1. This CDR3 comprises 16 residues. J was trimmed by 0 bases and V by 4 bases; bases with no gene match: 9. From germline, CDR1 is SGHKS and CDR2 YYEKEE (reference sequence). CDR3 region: CASSLKTGTANYGYTF. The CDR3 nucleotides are TGTGCCAGCAGCCTAAAGACCGGGACAGCTAACTATGGCTACACCTTC.

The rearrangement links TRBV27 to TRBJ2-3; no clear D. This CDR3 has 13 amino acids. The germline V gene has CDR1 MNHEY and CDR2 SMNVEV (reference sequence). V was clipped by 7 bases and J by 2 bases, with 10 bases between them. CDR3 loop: CASKLAATDTQYF. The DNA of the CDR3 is TGTGCCAGCAAGTTGGCAGCCACAGATACGCAGTATTTT.

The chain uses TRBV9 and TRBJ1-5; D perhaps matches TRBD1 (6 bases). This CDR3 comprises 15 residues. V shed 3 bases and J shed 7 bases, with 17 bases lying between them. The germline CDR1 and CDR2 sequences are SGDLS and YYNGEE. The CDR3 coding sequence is TGTGCCAGCAGCGCAATGGAGGGGCAGGGGCAGCCCCAGCATTTT. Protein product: CASSAMEGQGQPQHF.

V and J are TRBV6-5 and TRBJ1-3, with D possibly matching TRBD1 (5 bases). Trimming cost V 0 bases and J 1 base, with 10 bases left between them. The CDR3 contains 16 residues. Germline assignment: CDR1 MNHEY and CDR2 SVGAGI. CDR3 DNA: TGTGCCAGCAGTTACTCTGGGGCGGATTCTGGAAACACCATATATTTT. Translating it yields CASSYSGADSGNTIYF.

CDR3 DNA sequence: TGTGCCAGTAGTCCCCGGACTAGCGGGGGGGCGGAATACAATGAGCAGTTCTTC. This translates into CASSPRTSGGAEYNEQFF. The chain employs TRBV19 and TRBJ2-1; 15 bases align to TRBD2. This CDR3 is built from 18 residues. Germline V gene lookup returns CDR1 LNHDA and CDR2 SQIVND (reference sequence). After removal of 5 bases from V and 4 bases from J, the junction contained 9 bases not matched to a gene.

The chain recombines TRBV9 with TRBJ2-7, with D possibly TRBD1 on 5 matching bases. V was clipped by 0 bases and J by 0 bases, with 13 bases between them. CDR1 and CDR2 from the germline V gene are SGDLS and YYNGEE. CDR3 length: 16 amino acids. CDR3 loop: CASSVDQDTNSYEQYF. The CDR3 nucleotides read TGTGCCAGCAGCGTAGACCAGGACACCAACTCCTACGAGCAGTACTTC. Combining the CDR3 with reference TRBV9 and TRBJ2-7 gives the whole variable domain DSGVTQTPKHLITATGQRVTLRCSPRSGDLSVYWYQQSLDQGLQFLIQYYNGEERAKGNILERFSAQQFPDLHSELNLSSLELGDSALYFCASSVDQDTNSYEQYFGPGTRLTVT.

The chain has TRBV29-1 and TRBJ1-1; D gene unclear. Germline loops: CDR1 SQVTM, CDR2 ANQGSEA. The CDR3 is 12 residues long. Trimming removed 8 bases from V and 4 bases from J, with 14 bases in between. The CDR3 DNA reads TGCAGCTTTGCGCGGGGAAGCACTGAAGCTTTCTTT. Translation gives CSFARGSTEAFF.

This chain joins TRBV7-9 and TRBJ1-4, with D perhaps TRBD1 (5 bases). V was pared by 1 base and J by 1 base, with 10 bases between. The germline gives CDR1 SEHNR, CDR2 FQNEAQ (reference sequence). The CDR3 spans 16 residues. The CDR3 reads CASSLGGSGTNEKLFF. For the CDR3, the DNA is TGTGCCAGCAGCTTAGGGGGCAGTGGAACTAATGAAAAACTGTTTTTT. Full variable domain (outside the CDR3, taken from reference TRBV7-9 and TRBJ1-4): DTGVSQNPRHKITKRGQNVTFRCDPISEHNRLYWYRQTLGQGPEFLTYFQNEAQLEKSRLLSDRFSAERPKGSFSTLEIQRTEQGDSAMYLCASSLGGSGTNEKLFFGSGTQLSVL.

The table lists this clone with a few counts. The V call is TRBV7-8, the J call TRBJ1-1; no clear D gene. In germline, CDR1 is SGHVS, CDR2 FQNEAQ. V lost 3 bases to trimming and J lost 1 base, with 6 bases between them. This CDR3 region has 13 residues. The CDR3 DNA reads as TGTGCCAGCAGCTTTAATGAGAACACTGAAGCTTTCTTT. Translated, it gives CASSFNENTEAFF.

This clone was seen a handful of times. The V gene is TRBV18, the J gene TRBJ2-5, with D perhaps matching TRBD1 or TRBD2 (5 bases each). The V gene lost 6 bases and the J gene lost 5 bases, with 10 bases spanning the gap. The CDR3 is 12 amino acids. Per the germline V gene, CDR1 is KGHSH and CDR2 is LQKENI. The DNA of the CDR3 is TGTGCCAGCTCGAGGGACGGCGAGACCCAGTACTTC. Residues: CASSRDGETQYF.

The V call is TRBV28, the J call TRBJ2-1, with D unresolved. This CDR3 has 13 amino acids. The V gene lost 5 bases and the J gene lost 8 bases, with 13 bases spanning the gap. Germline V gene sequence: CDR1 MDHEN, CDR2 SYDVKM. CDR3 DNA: TGTGCCAGCAGTATAACCTCCCCCCATGAGCAGTTCTTC. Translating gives CASSITSPHEQFF.

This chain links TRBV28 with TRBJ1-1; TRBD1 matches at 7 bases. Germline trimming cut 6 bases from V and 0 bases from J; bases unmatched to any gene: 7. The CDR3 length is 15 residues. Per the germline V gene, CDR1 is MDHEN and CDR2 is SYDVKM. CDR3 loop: CASSTPGQLNTEAFF. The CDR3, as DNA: TGTGCCAGCAGCACCCCGGGACAGTTGAACACTGAAGCTTTCTTT.

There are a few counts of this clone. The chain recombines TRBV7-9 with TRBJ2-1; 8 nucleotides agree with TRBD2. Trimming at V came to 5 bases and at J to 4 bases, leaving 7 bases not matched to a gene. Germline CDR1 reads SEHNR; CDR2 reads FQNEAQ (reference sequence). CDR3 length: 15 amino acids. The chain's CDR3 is CASSPRGGGYNEQFF. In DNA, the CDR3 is TGTGCCAGCAGCCCCCGGGGGGGAGGTTACAATGAGCAGTTCTTC.

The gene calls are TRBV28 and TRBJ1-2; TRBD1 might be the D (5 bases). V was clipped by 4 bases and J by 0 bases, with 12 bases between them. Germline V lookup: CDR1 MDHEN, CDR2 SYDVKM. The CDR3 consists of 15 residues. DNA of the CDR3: TGTGCCAGCAGTTCGTCCGGGACCGCTAACTATGGCTACACCTTC. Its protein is CASSSSGTANYGYTF.

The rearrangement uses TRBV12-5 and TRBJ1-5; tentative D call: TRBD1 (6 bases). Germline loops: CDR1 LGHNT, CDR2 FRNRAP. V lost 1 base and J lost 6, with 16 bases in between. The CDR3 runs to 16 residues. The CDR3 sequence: CASGLETGLLGQPQHF. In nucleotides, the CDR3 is TGTGCTAGTGGTTTGGAAACAGGGTTGTTGGGTCAGCCCCAGCATTTT.

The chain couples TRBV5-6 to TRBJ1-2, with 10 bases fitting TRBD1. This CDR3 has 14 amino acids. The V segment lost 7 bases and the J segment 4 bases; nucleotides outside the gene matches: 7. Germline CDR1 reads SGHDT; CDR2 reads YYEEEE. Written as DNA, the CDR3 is TGTGCCAGCTTACGGGGACAGGGGCCCTATGGCTACACCTTC. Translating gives CASLRGQGPYGYTF. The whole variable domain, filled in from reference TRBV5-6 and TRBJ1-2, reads DAGVTQSPTHLIKTRGQQVTLRCSPKSGHDTVSWYQQALGQGPQFIFQYYEEEERQRGNFPDRFSGHQFPNYSSELNVNALLLGDSALYLCASLRGQGPYGYTFGSGTRLTVV.

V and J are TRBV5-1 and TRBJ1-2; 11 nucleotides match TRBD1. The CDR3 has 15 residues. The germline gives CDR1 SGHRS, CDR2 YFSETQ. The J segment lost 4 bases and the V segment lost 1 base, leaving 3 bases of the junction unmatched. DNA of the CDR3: TGCGCCAGCAGCTTGTGGACAGGGGGCGGCTATGGCTACACCTTC. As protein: CASSLWTGGGYGYTF.

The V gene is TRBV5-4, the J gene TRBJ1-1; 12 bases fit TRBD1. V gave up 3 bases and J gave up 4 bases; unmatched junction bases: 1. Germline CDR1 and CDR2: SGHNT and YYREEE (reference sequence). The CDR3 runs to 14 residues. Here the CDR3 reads CASSSGQGATEAFF. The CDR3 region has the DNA TGTGCCAGCAGCTCGGGACAGGGGGCCACTGAAGCTTTCTTT.

Here the CDR3 DNA reads TGCGCCAGCAGCCCTGGACAGTCGTCCGGGGAGACCCAGTACTTC. As protein: CASSPGQSSGETQYF. The chain carries TRBV5-1 and TRBJ2-5, with D perhaps matching TRBD1 (6 bases). V was trimmed by 4 bases and J by 5 bases, leaving 18 bases between them. CDR3 length equals 15 residues. Germline lookup yields CDR1 SGHRS and CDR2 YFSETQ.

CDR3 in amino acids: CASSSSTVNTEAFF. CDR3 bases: TGTGCCAGCAGCTCCTCGACGGTGAACACTGAAGCTTTCTTT. This chain connects TRBV7-9 to TRBJ1-1, with D unclear. V was clipped by 4 bases and J by 0 bases, with 9 bases between them. Germline CDR1 and CDR2: SEHNR and FQNEAQ (reference sequence). The length of the CDR3 is 14 residues.

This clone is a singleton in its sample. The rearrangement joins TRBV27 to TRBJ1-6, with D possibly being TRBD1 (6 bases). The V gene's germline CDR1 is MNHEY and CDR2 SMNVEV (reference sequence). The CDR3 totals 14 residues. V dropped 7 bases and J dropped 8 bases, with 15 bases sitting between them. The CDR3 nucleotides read TGTGCCAGCAACCTCAGGGGCGTGGATTCACCCCTCCACTTT. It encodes CASNLRGVDSPLHF.

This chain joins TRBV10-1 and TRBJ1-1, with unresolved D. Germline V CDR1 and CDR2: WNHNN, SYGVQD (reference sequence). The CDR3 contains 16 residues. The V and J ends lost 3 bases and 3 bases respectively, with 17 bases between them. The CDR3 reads CASSDGKATIDTEAFF. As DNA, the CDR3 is TGCGCCAGCAGTGATGGAAAGGCCACCATTGACACTGAAGCTTTCTTT.

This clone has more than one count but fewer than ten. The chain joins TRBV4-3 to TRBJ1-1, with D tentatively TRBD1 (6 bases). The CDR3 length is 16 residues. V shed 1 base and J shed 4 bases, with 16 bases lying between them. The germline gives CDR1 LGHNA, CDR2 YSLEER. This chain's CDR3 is CASSQGGARAGTEAFF. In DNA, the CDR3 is TGCGCCAGCAGCCAAGGGGGGGCCAGGGCGGGCACTGAAGCTTTCTTT.